Below, 4 T cell receptor beta chains from the same sample are listed, as sequenced in a study of beta chain features in type 1 diabetes. What was sequenced were expressed TCRB transcripts, since all of the isolated RNA had been reverse transcribed. Clones were sequenced by immunoSEQ multiplex PCR, and TCRdb holds only the in-frame ones, with some missing. The table includes about 620,000 clones, around 15% detected once. The source material was naive CD4+ T cells from blood. These receptors were collected from a man between 18 and 35 years old in good health.

This clone was recorded a few times. Here the CDR3 reads CASSFRGRADYNEQFF. The DNA of the CDR3 is TGTGCCAGCAGCTTCAGGGGGCGCGCGGATTACAATGAGCAGTTCTTC. The chain uses TRBV9 and TRBJ2-1; 8 bases agree with TRBD1. There are 16 residues in the CDR3. Trimming cost V 4 bases and J 4 bases; bases outside gene matches: 10. The germline V gene encodes CDR1 SGDLS and CDR2 YYNGEE.

There are many counts of this clone. J is TRBJ2-1 and V is TRBV23-1; perhaps D is TRBD1 or TRBD2 (5 bases each). TRBV23-1 falls under the ORF class, with uncertain function. The CDR3 is 14 amino acids. V shed 7 bases and J shed 3 bases, with 13 bases lying between them. This CDR3 is CASNRRADYNEQFF. The CDR3 DNA follows: TGCGCCAGCAACAGGCGGGCCGACTACAATGAGCAGTTCTTC.

This clone was counted only a few times. CDR3 loop: CASRTSSGTEAFF. The CDR3 DNA reads as TGTGCCAGCAGAACCTCCTCTGGCACTGAAGCTTTCTTT. This rearrangement joins TRBV7-3 to TRBJ1-1; D is unresolved. The CDR3 length is 13 residues. CDR1 and CDR2 from the germline V gene are SGHTA and FQGTGA. Trimming cost V 6 bases and J 4 bases, with 12 bases left between them.

Concerning this clone: Mismatch with germline at one junction end may stem from a read error. J is TRBJ1-1 and V is TRBV7-2, with 9 bases fitting TRBD1. The CDR3 runs 15 residues. Germline lookup yields CDR1 SGHTA and CDR2 FQGNSA. The CDR3 loop is CASSRTGAQGTEALF. For the CDR3, the DNA is TGTGCCAGCAGCCGGACAGGGGCGCAAGGCACTGAAGCTCTCTTT.